These 18 T cell receptor beta chains share one sample of origin, sequenced in a study of T cells in Graves' hyperthyroidism and ophthalmopathy. Researchers took RNA transcripts and amplified the TCR beta CDR3 regions from them. HTBI primers were employed in a first-round RT-PCR of the TCR CDR3. TCRdb analysed the multiplex PCR reads with MiXCR anew, one entry per CDR3 protein. The sample records around 350,000 distinct CDR3 sequences, approximately 16% being singletons. The sample taken for sequencing was blood. All receptors come from a woman aged 60-75 years with Graves' ophthalmopathy.

This clonotype was counted ten times or more. The chain couples TRBV6-1 to TRBJ2-7; tentatively, D is TRBD2 (5 bases). The germline V gene has CDR1 MNHNS and CDR2 SASEGT. The length of the CDR3 is 13 residues. V shed 5 bases and J shed 4 bases, with 12 bases lying between them. CDR3: CASSFGVTYEQYF. CDR3 bases: TGTGCCAGCAGTTTCGGGGTAACATACGAGCAGTACTTC.

The sample holds many counts of this clonotype. The CDR3 loop reads CAISEYQDSRTYEQYF. Written as DNA, the CDR3 is TGTGCCATCAGTGAGTATCAGGATAGCAGGACCTACGAGCAGTACTTC. V gene TRBV10-3 combines with J gene TRBJ2-7; D ambiguous. The length of the CDR3 is 16 residues. V lost 1 base and J 2 bases, leaving 15 bases between the germline ends. From germline, CDR1 is ENHRY and CDR2 SYGVKD.

This clonotype was recorded many times. The chain uses TRBV3-1 and TRBJ2-1; D gene uncertain. The CDR3 totals 16 residues. Germline assignment: CDR1 LGHDT and CDR2 YNNKEL (reference sequence). V was cut by 3 bases and J by 10 bases, with 22 bases left in between. For the CDR3, the DNA is TGTGCCAGCAGCCATCCCGGGCATCCCCCCACATGGGAGCAGTTCTTC. Translation gives CASSHPGHPPTWEQFF.

A word on this clonotype: A much larger clone is a single base away; this may be a read error. V usage is TRBV12-5 and J usage is TRBJ1-2, with a possible D match to TRBD1 (6 bases). V lost 4 bases and J 2 bases, leaving 8 bases between the germline ends. Germline V gives CDR1 LGHNT, CDR2 FRNRAP. CDR3 size: 13 residues. The CDR3, as DNA: TGTGCTAGTGGTTCCGGACAGAACTATGGCTACACCTTC. Protein: CASGSGQNYGYTF.

The rearrangement links TRBV5-1 to TRBJ2-3, with 7 bases that match TRBD2. The junction had 9 bases not matched to a gene; V was cut back by 0 bases and J by 2 bases. This CDR3 has 17 amino acids. Germline lookup yields CDR1 SGHRS and CDR2 YFSETQ. The CDR3 is CASSLVSGGTDTDTQYF. The CDR3 bases are TGCGCCAGCAGCTTGGTGTCGGGAGGAACAGACACAGATACGCAGTATTTT. The whole variable domain, filled in from reference TRBV5-1 and TRBJ2-3, reads KAGVTQTPRYLIKTRGQQVTLSCSPISGHRSVSWYQQTPGQGLQFLFEYFSETQRNKGNFPGRFSGRQFSNSRSEMNVSTLELGDSALYLCASSLVSGGTDTDTQYFGPGTRLTVL.

The chain joins TRBV12-3 or TRBV12-4 to TRBJ1-4; D is undetermined. The CDR3 consists of 14 residues. V lost 3 bases and J lost 9, with 14 bases in between. The CDR3 region is CASSFDGRTQKLFF. In DNA form, the CDR3 reads TGTGCCAGCAGTTTCGATGGACGGACGCAAAAACTGTTTTTT.

V gene TRBV30 combines with J gene TRBJ2-1; 12 bases are shared with TRBD2. After removal of 1 base from V and 7 bases from J, the junction contained 11 bases not matched to a gene. The CDR3 has 17 residues. Germline CDR1 reads GTSNPN; CDR2 reads SVGIG (reference sequence). The CDR3 sequence: CAWSETSGRLTWNEQFF. The DNA for the CDR3 is TGTGCCTGGAGTGAAACTAGCGGGAGGCTGACATGGAATGAGCAGTTCTTC.

The chain links TRBV9 to TRBJ2-3; TRBD1 or TRBD2 may be the D gene (5 bases each). Germline CDR1 reads SGDLS; CDR2 reads YYNGEE. The CDR3 is 17 residues long. Trimming pared 0 bases from V and 4 bases from J, leaving 18 bases between. This CDR3 reads CASSVATGPPSADTQYF. The CDR3 nucleotides are TGTGCCAGCAGCGTAGCCACGGGACCCCCCAGTGCAGATACGCAGTATTTT.

This clonotype was observed at least ten times. V is TRBV2 and J is TRBJ1-4; no definite D call. Trimming removed 7 bases from V and 7 bases from J, with 10 bases in between. The CDR3 loop spans 12 amino acids. The germline CDR1 and CDR2 sequences are SNHLY and FYNNEI. Written as DNA, the CDR3 is TGTGCCAGCAAGCAATTCAGTGAAAAACTGTTTTTT. Its protein is CASKQFSEKLFF.

This clonotype appeared a few times. This sequence joins TRBV28 and TRBJ2-4; a weak D match, TRBD2 (6 bases). CDR3 length: 15 amino acids. CDR1 and CDR2 from the germline V gene are MDHEN and SYDVKM. The V end was cut by 2 bases, the J end by 5 bases, with 13 bases between. The CDR3 bases are TGTGCCAGCAGTTTAGTCGCGGGATTGGAAAACATTCAGTACTTC. As protein: CASSLVAGLENIQYF.

The chain uses TRBV7-2 and TRBJ2-2, with a tentative D call TRBD2 (5 bases). Germline loops: CDR1 SGHTA, CDR2 FQGNSA. The V gene lost 2 bases and the J gene lost 0 bases, with 7 bases spanning the gap. The CDR3 runs to 15 residues. Written as DNA, the CDR3 is TGTGCCAGCAGCTTACAGGAGGCGAACACCGGGGAGCTGTTTTTT. Translating it yields CASSLQEANTGELFF.

Remarks on this clonotype: At one end, the junction sequence differs from germline, possibly due to a read error. The chain is built from TRBV7-9 and TRBJ1-2; TRBD1 might be the D (6 bases). Germline-derived CDR1 and CDR2 are SEHNR and FQNEAQ (reference sequence). This CDR3 has 15 amino acids. This chain's CDR3 is CASSSPGHLNYGHTF. DNA of the CDR3: TGTGCCAGCAGCTCCCCGGGACACCTCAACTATGGCCACACCTTC.

This clonotype was counted between two and nine times. This chain links TRBV20-1 with TRBJ2-7; D is uncertain. This CDR3 is 15 amino acids long. The V gene's germline CDR1 is DFQATT and CDR2 SNEGSKA (reference sequence). Trimming removed 0 bases at V and 4 bases at J, with 16 bases between. The CDR3 spells CSARDIRGSFYEQYF. DNA of the CDR3: TGCAGTGCTAGAGATATCAGAGGTTCGTTTTACGAGCAGTACTTC.

This clonotype was seen many times. The V gene is TRBV10-3, the J gene TRBJ1-5; TRBD1 aligns across 12 bases. There are 20 residues in the CDR3. Germline V gives CDR1 ENHRY, CDR2 SYGVKD. The J segment lost 8 bases and the V segment lost 3 bases, leaving 20 bases of the junction unmatched. The CDR3 region is CAISEFHRDRGLGSGEPQHF. The CDR3 coding sequence is TGTGCCATCAGTGAATTCCACCGGGACAGGGGGCTGGGGTCCGGGGAGCCCCAGCATTTT.

As to this clonotype: This may come from a read error, since a much larger clone is one base off. This sequence joins TRBV27 and TRBJ2-6, with TRBD2 as a possible D gene (6 bases). The CDR3 loop spans 15 amino acids. Per the germline V gene, CDR1 is MNHEY and CDR2 is SMNVEV (reference sequence). The CDR3 DNA follows: TGTGTCAGCAGTTTCTGGGAGGCCGGGGCCAACGTCCTGACTTTC. It codes for CVSSFWEAGANVLTF.

The sample holds many counts of this clonotype. The genes are TRBV7-8 and TRBJ2-1; 9 nucleotides agree with TRBD2. The CDR3 runs 15 residues. Germline V gene sequence: CDR1 SGHVS, CDR2 FQNEAQ. Trimming took 5 bases from V and 4 from J; bases not matched to a gene: 6. The CDR3 sequence is CASSGRLAEYNEQFF. DNA for the CDR3: TGTGCCAGCAGCGGGAGACTAGCGGAATACAATGAGCAGTTCTTC.

The rearrangement links TRBV20-1 to TRBJ1-5, with a weak D call TRBD1 (5 bases). V lost 3 bases and J lost 0, with 18 bases in between. Germline CDR1 DFQATT, CDR2 SNEGSKA (reference sequence). There are 17 residues in the CDR3. CDR3 nucleotide sequence: TGCAGTGCTAGTGTTACATACGACAGTTATAGCAATCAGCCCCAGCATTTT. Protein product: CSASVTYDSYSNQPQHF.

This clonotype has ten or more counts. CDR3 loop: CASSPGVAGNTDTQYF. The CDR3 bases are TGTGCCAGCTCACCAGGGGTAGCGGGAAACACAGATACGCAGTATTTT. The chain links TRBV18 to TRBJ2-3; the match to TRBD2 covers 8 bases. The CDR3 loop spans 16 amino acids. CDR1 and CDR2 (germline): KGHSH, LQKENI. Trimming took 2 bases from V and 2 from J; bases not matched to a gene: 6.